Below, 19 T cell receptor beta chains from the same sample are listed, as sequenced in a study of shared clonotypes between healthy human individuals. Clones were read by immunoSEQ multiplex PCR, and TCRdb kept only the in-frame ones, dropping some. The data hold 2 million to 2.5 million clones, with 90% to 95% observed a single time. Sequencing used naive CD4+ T cells from PBMCs. The subset was: CD45RA+ positively selected. These receptors originate from a man between 18 and 29 years old in good health. Some clones in this sample may be carry-over from other donors' samples.

To note about this clone: Other DNA sequences within the sample encode an identical CDR3. The chain joins TRBV9 to TRBJ2-1; TRBD2 matches at 7 bases. Trimming removed 0 bases from V and 2 bases from J; junction bases left unmatched: 2. Per germline, CDR1 SGDLS and CDR2 YYNGEE. The CDR3 has 15 residues. DNA of the CDR3: TGTGCCAGCAGCGTAGCTAGCGGCCCCTACAATGAGCAGTTCTTC. Translated, it gives CASSVASGPYNEQFF.

This clone occurred once. At the DNA level, this CDR3 is encoded by other sequences in the same sample as well. The CDR3 spells CASSYSGQRNQPQHF. The CDR3, as DNA: TGTGCCAGCAGTTACTCCGGTCAACGCAATCAGCCCCAGCATTTT. This chain uses TRBV6-6 with TRBJ1-5; D is unclear. V shed 0 bases and J shed 2 bases, with 8 bases lying between them. This CDR3 contains 15 residues. Germline V gene lookup returns CDR1 MNHNY and CDR2 SVGAGI (reference sequence).

This chain uses TRBV2 with TRBJ1-4; 8 bases map to TRBD1. Germline lookup yields CDR1 SNHLY and CDR2 FYNNEI. V was clipped by 5 bases and J by 8 bases; unmatched bases: 4. There are 13 residues in the CDR3. The DNA for the CDR3 is TGTGCCAGCAGTCAACAGGGGGGCGAAAAACTGTTTTTT. Translating gives CASSQQGGEKLFF. Looking up the rest from reference TRBV2 and TRBJ1-4 gives the full variable domain: EPEVTQTPSHQVTQMGQEVILRCVPISNHLYFYWYRQILGQKVEFLVSFYNNEISEKSEIFDDQFSVERPDGSNFTLKIRSTKLEDSAMYFCASSQQGGEKLFFGSGTQLSVL.

The rearrangement uses TRBV6-5 and TRBJ2-7; D call uncertain. Trimming left V 8 bases short and J 1 base short, with 12 bases between. The CDR3 spans 13 residues. Germline V gives CDR1 MNHEY, CDR2 SVGAGI. This CDR3 reads CASRLTVSYEQYF. CDR3 DNA: TGTGCCAGCCGCCTGACTGTGTCCTACGAGCAGTACTTC.

The chain couples TRBV11-3 to TRBJ2-3; 11 positions agree with TRBD1. This CDR3 contains 15 residues. Losses at the gene ends were 3 bases for V and 3 bases for J; bases not matched to a gene: 2. The germline CDR1 and CDR2 sequences are SGHNT and YENEEA. This CDR3 reads CASSFGTGGTDTQYF. In nucleotides, the CDR3 is TGTGCCAGCAGCTTTGGGACAGGGGGGACAGATACGCAGTATTTT. The full variable domain, rest sourced from reference TRBV11-3 and TRBJ2-3, is EAGVVQSPRYKIIEKKQPVAFWCNPISGHNTLYWYLQNLGQGPELLIRYENEEAVDDSQLPKDRFSAERLKGVDSTLKIQPAELGDSAVYLCASSFGTGGTDTQYFGPGTRLTVL.

V gene TRBV29-1 combines with J gene TRBJ1-1, with D unresolved. Trimming took off 4 bases at V and 5 bases at J, with 17 bases between the two ends. The CDR3 extends over 14 amino acids. The germline V gene has CDR1 SQVTM and CDR2 ANQGSEA. The CDR3 reads CSVAASLSGTEAFF. The CDR3 DNA reads TGCAGCGTTGCCGCGTCTTTATCGGGTACTGAAGCTTTCTTT.

The CDR3 sequence is CAWSPRKGEQFF. CDR3 bases: TGTGCCTGGAGTCCCCGAAAGGGGGAGCAGTTCTTC. The V call is TRBV30, the J call TRBJ2-1, with TRBD1 as a possible D gene (5 bases). Germline V gene lookup returns CDR1 GTSNPN and CDR2 SVGIG (reference sequence). The V end lost 2 bases, the J end lost 10 bases, and 12 bases lay between the germline ends. CDR3 length: 12 amino acids.

The chain carries TRBV25-1 and TRBJ1-4; the match to TRBD1 covers 8 bases. Germline-derived CDR1 and CDR2 are MGHDK and SYGVNS. The CDR3 covers 16 residues. Trimming at V came to 6 bases and at J to 6 bases, leaving 12 bases not matched to a gene. This chain's CDR3 is CASRPGQTGDHEKLFF. In nucleotides, the CDR3 is TGTGCCAGCAGGCCCGGGCAGACAGGGGATCATGAAAAACTGTTTTTT.

This sequence joins TRBV5-4 and TRBJ2-3; D remains unclear. Germline assignment: CDR1 SGHNT and CDR2 YYREEE (reference sequence). The CDR3 length is 13 residues. The ends were cut back, 3 bases at V and 4 bases at J, with 9 bases in the middle. CDR3 nucleotide sequence: TGTGCCAGCAGCTCCTACAGCCCAGATACGCAGTATTTT. Its translation: CASSSYSPDTQYF.

The CDR3 region is CASSSQTGGTDTQYF. In DNA form, the CDR3 reads TGTGCCAGCAGCTCTCAGACAGGGGGGACAGATACGCAGTATTTT. V and J are TRBV11-2 and TRBJ2-3, with 9 bases that match TRBD1. Germline CDR1 and CDR2: SGHAT and FQNNGV. V lost 4 bases to trimming and J lost 3 bases; unmatched junction nucleotides: 5. The CDR3 is 15 amino acids. The whole variable domain, remainder taken from reference TRBV11-2 and TRBJ2-3, is EAGVAQSPRYKIIEKRQSVAFWCNPISGHATLYWYQQILGQGPKLLIQFQNNGVVDDSQLPKDRFSAERLKGVDSTLKIQPAKLEDSAVYLCASSSQTGGTDTQYFGPGTRLTVL.

This clone was seen only a few times. The rearrangement uses TRBV28 and TRBJ1-5; D remains unclear. There are 15 residues in the CDR3. Germline values: CDR1 MDHEN, CDR2 SYDVKM. V lost 2 bases to trimming and J lost 1 base, with 9 bases between them. The CDR3 spells CASSLRPVSNQPQHF. The DNA of the CDR3 is TGTGCCAGCAGTTTACGACCCGTGAGCAATCAGCCCCAGCATTTT.

In DNA form, the CDR3 reads TGTGCCATCAGTGGGCGGGAGAACACTGAAGCTTTCTTT. Translated: CAISGRENTEAFF. The chain recombines TRBV10-3 with TRBJ1-1; unclear D gene. Germline CDR1 reads ENHRY; CDR2 reads SYGVKD. This CDR3 comprises 13 residues. Trimming removed 4 bases at V and 1 base at J, with 7 bases between.

This rearrangement joins TRBV6-6 to TRBJ2-7; D is unclear. This CDR3 spans 14 amino acids. Looked up from germline, CDR1 is MNHNY and CDR2 is SVGAGI (reference sequence). V dropped 2 bases and J dropped 2 bases, with 10 bases sitting between them. Written as DNA, the CDR3 is TGTGCCAGCAGTTACCTGGGGTATCCCTACGAGCAGTACTTC. It codes for CASSYLGYPYEQYF.

J is TRBJ1-5 and V is TRBV7-8; D might be TRBD1 (6 bases). There are 16 residues in the CDR3. V gave up 5 bases and J gave up 0 bases, with 14 bases separating them. Germline V gives CDR1 SGHVS, CDR2 FQNEAQ. CDR3 in DNA: TGTGCCAGCAGCCTAAGGGGGAGGAATAGCAATCAGCCCCAGCATTTT. Translated: CASSLRGRNSNQPQHF.

The CDR3 sequence is CASSQFGTGAEQYF. The CDR3 DNA reads TGCGCCAGCAGCCAGTTCGGGACAGGGGCCGAGCAGTACTTC. V and J are TRBV4-3 and TRBJ2-7; 10 nucleotides agree with TRBD1. CDR3 length: 14 residues. Losses at the gene ends were 3 bases for V and 6 bases for J; bases not matched to a gene: 5. CDR1 and CDR2 (germline): LGHNA, YSLEER.

V is TRBV11-2 and J is TRBJ2-7; D unclear. Trimming left V 5 bases short and J 6 bases short, with 8 bases between. CDR1 SGHAT and CDR2 FQNNGV come from the germline V gene. The CDR3 is 11 residues long. CDR3 coding DNA: TGTGCCAGCAGCGCGGCGACCGAGCAGTACTTC. Protein sequence: CASSAATEQYF.

The gene calls are TRBV5-8 and TRBJ1-3; possibly TRBD1 for D (5 bases). This CDR3 comprises 16 residues. The germline V gene has CDR1 SGHTS and CDR2 YDEGEE. Trimming removed 4 bases from V and 2 bases from J, with 16 bases in between. The CDR3 spells CASSPYPGATGNTIYF. Here the CDR3 DNA reads TGTGCCAGCAGCCCCTACCCTGGGGCAACTGGAAACACCATATATTTT.

The chain carries TRBV6-5 and TRBJ1-1; D ambiguous. In germline, CDR1 is MNHEY, CDR2 SVGAGI. This CDR3 spans 15 amino acids. Trimming took 1 base from V and 0 from J, leaving 9 bases between them. As DNA, the CDR3 is TGTGCCAGCAGTTACTATAAGACGGTGAACACTGAAGCTTTCTTT. Protein: CASSYYKTVNTEAFF.

This clone was detected once. The chain combines TRBV11-2 with TRBJ1-2, with unresolved D. Trimming took off 5 bases at V and 8 bases at J, with 21 bases between the two ends. The CDR3 contains 15 residues. CDR1 is SGHAT, CDR2 FQNNGV, per germline. The CDR3 region is CASSHRGNHIRGYTF. CDR3 coding DNA: TGTGCCAGCAGCCACCGTGGGAACCATATTAGGGGCTACACCTTC.